The rows below give T cell receptor beta chains drawn from one sample of a study of cytomegalovirus exposure and HLA in healthy donors. Sequenced by immunoSEQ multiplex PCR; TCRdb stores in-frame clones only, minus some. The sample comprises about 220,000 clones, 75% to 90% of which are singletons, and roughly 0.75% rests with the top ten. The sample was PBMCs. The receptors shown here come from a boy aged 2 to 10 in good health and CMV-seronegative. CDR3s leave out the opening cysteine and the closing phenylalanine or tryptophan. Fields, in order: J gene, D gene, V gene, CDR3 protein. A D gene is named only where the DNA matches it firmly.

J: TRBJ1-2
D: NA
V: TRBV10-3
CDR3: AISEPTTTPPNYGYT

J: TRBJ1-2
D: TRBD1
V: TRBV7-8
CDR3: ASSPTGGYGYT

J: TRBJ1-2
D: NA
V: TRBV2
CDR3: ASSDRYYGYT

J: TRBJ2-7
D: NA
V: TRBV9
CDR3: ASSVGLSNGPQY

J: TRBJ2-7
D: TRBD2
V: TRBV27
CDR3: ASTTSAASGRYEQY

J: TRBJ2-7
D: NA
V: TRBV4-1
CDR3: ASSQDQGPYEQY

J: TRBJ1-2
D: NA
V: TRBV6-1
CDR3: ASSGETNNYGYT

J: TRBJ1-5
D: NA
V: TRBV18
CDR3: ASSPWQANQPQH

J: TRBJ1-6
D: NA
V: TRBV18
CDR3: ASSANNSPLH

J: TRBJ2-7
D: TRBD1
V: TRBV4-1
CDR3: ASSQGRTGGFNEQY

J: TRBJ1-2
D: TRBD1
V: TRBV6-5
CDR3: ASSSPTGNYGYT

J: TRBJ1-4
D: NA
V: TRBV11-2
CDR3: ASSNRQVEKLF

J: TRBJ2-5
D: NA
V: TRBV11-2
CDR3: ASSLGRGSQETQY

J: TRBJ2-4
D: NA
V: TRBV21-1
CDR3: ASCRDKKY

J: TRBJ2-5
D: TRBD2
V: TRBV28
CDR3: ASSPRPGRTSGGRETQY

J: TRBJ2-1
D: TRBD2
V: TRBV11-3
CDR3: ASSSPSGGLAGNEQF

J: TRBJ1-2
D: TRBD1
V: TRBV10-3
CDR3: AISEPGQGEGYT

J: TRBJ1-2
D: NA
V: TRBV4-1
CDR3: ASSQQGKYGYT

J: TRBJ1-4
D: TRBD1
V: TRBV2
CDR3: ASRAVGTATNEKLF

J: TRBJ2-5
D: NA
V: TRBV18
CDR3: ASSPPGSLEETQY

J: TRBJ2-3
D: TRBD2
V: TRBV7-3
CDR3: ASSRGTSGIAADTQY

J: TRBJ1-2
D: TRBD1
V: TRBV2
CDR3: ASSGQGIGYT

J: TRBJ1-5
D: NA
V: TRBV4-1
CDR3: ASSPEGGREPQH

J: TRBJ2-5
D: TRBD2
V: TRBV4-2
CDR3: ASSQGPGSGGGGPEQETQY

J: TRBJ2-1
D: NA
V: TRBV7-8
CDR3: ASSLQGFYNEQF

J: TRBJ1-2
D: TRBD1
V: TRBV5-5
CDR3: ASSKDRADGYT

J: TRBJ1-2
D: NA
V: TRBV25-1
CDR3: ASRPTSAGANYGYT

J: TRBJ1-1
D: NA
V: TRBV6-1
CDR3: ASSEALVQGEAF

J: TRBJ2-3
D: NA
V: TRBV2
CDR3: ASSGLVSGTDTQY

J: TRBJ1-1
D: NA
V: TRBV29-1
CDR3: SVEAGRERDTEAF

J: TRBJ1-6
D: NA
V: TRBV6-5
CDR3: ASSYSPQDWALH

J: TRBJ1-2
D: TRBD1
V: TRBV28
CDR3: ASSLTRTGRGYGYT

J: TRBJ1-1
D: TRBD1
V: TRBV19
CDR3: ASSTTRQGDTEAF

J: TRBJ1-2
D: TRBD1
V: TRBV9
CDR3: ASSVEQGADGYT

J: TRBJ2-1
D: TRBD2
V: TRBV6-5
CDR3: ASSYVAGVYNEQF

J: TRBJ1-1
D: NA
V: TRBV25-1
CDR3: ASSENRVLDTEAF

J: TRBJ1-2
D: TRBD1
V: TRBV11-2
CDR3: ASSLFWTGSKDGYT

J: TRBJ2-5
D: TRBD2
V: TRBV14
CDR3: ASSPLAGVVLETQY

J: TRBJ2-1
D: TRBD2
V: TRBV6-4
CDR3: ASSDSQAGAKF

J: TRBJ2-4
D: NA
V: TRBV6-5
CDR3: ASSSDRNIQY

J: TRBJ2-2
D: NA
V: TRBV13
CDR3: ASSLGGGSGAGELF

J: TRBJ2-3
D: NA
V: TRBV5-1
CDR3: ASSFGRMTDTQY

J: TRBJ1-2
D: NA
V: TRBV30
CDR3: AWSRGWYGYT

J: TRBJ2-1
D: NA
V: TRBV7-8
CDR3: ASSLEIGAYNEQF

J: TRBJ1-2
D: NA
V: TRBV5-4
CDR3: ASSLEGSYGYT

J: TRBJ2-5
D: TRBD2
V: TRBV6-5
CDR3: ASSYLGGRGQETQY

J: TRBJ2-2
D: TRBD2
V: TRBV5-1
CDR3: ASSSGLAGGNTGELF

J: TRBJ2-3
D: TRBD2
V: TRBV2
CDR3: ASSDVGTSGGPSTDTQY

J: TRBJ2-4
D: NA
V: TRBV5-4
CDR3: ASSLKDSSKNIQY

J: TRBJ2-1
D: NA
V: TRBV7-2
CDR3: ASSLGPNNEQF

J: TRBJ2-7
D: TRBD1
V: TRBV6-5
CDR3: ASSPGQGCEQY

J: TRBJ2-2
D: TRBD2
V: TRBV6-5
CDR3: ASSYRGTSTGELF

J: TRBJ1-6
D: TRBD1
V: TRBV6-5
CDR3: ASSYGTGGNSPLH

J: TRBJ2-1
D: NA
V: TRBV5-1
CDR3: ASSLDRTGISVLVLSCPF

J: TRBJ1-2
D: TRBD1
V: TRBV4-1
CDR3: ASSSGDSYGYT